This TCR beta chain derives from a study of blood T cell repertoires in COVID-19. Study overall: Material from acute and convalescent COVID-19 was sourced from the United States, Italy and Spain. PBMCs, B-cell-depleted T cells, or T cells provided the cDNA or gDNA that made up the material.

Authors' data handling: Estimation of nucleated cell counts relied on the amplification of reference gene primers. Profiled with immunoSEQ multiplex PCR; TCRdb holds only in-frame clones, not every one. The V and J calls and clone size were taken over from that table, and D and trimming were inferred from the DNA. Of roughly 54,000 clones listed, 86% were seen once; the top ten hold around 2.2%. This CDR3 region has 16 residues. The junction had 8 bases not matched to a gene; V was cut back by 6 bases and J by 3 bases. In germline, CDR1 is SGHRS, CDR2 YFSETQ. The sequenced sample consisted of peripheral blood. The chain recombines TRBV5-1 with TRBJ2-1; the match to TRBD2 covers 11 bases. The TCR sequence derives from a woman aged 55-70 years with acute or convalescent COVID-19. The CDR3 sequence: CASTSSGGFLYNEQFF. The CDR3 coding sequence is TGCGCCAGCACATCTAGCGGGGGGTTCCTCTACAATGAGCAGTTCTTC.